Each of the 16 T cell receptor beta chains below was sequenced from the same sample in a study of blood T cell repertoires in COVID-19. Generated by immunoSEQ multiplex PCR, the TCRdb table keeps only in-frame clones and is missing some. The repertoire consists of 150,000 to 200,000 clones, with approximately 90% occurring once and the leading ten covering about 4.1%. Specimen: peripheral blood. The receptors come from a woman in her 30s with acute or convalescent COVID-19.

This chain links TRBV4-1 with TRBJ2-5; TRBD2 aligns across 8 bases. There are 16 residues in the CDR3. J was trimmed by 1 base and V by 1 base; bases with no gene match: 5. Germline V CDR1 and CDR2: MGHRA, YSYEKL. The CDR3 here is CASSQARTSGQETQYF. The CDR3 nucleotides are TGCGCCAGCAGCCAAGCCAGAACTAGCGGCCAAGAGACCCAGTACTTC.

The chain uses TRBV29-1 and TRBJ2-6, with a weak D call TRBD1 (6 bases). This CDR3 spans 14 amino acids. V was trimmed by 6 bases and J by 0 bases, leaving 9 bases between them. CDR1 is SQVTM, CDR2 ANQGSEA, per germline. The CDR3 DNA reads TGCAGCGTACGAGGGGGCTCTGGGGCCAACGTCCTGACTTTC. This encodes CSVRGGSGANVLTF.

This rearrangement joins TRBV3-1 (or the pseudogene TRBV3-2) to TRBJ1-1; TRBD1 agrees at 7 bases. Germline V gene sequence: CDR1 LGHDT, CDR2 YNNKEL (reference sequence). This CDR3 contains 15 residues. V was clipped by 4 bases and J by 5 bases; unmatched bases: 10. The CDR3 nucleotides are TGTGCCAGCAGCCGATCGGACAGGCGTCGAACTGAAGCTTTCTTT. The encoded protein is CASSRSDRRRTEAFF.

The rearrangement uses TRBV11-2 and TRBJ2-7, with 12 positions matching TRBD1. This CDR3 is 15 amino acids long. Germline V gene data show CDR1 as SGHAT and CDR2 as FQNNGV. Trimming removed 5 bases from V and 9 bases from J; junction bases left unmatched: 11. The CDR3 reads CASSRTGTGGEGQYF. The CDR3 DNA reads TGTGCCAGCAGCCGAACCGGGACAGGGGGCGAAGGGCAGTACTTC. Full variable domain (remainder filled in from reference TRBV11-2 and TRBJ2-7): EAGVAQSPRYKIIEKRQSVAFWCNPISGHATLYWYQQILGQGPKLLIQFQNNGVVDDSQLPKDRFSAERLKGVDSTLKIQPAKLEDSAVYLCASSRTGTGGEGQYFGPGTRLTVT.

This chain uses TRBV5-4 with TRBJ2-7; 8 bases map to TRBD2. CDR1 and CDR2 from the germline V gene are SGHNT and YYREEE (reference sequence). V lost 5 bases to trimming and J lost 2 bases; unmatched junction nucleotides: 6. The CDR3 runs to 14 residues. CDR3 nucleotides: TGTGCCAGCAGTCGTGGGACTAGTCCCTACGAGCAGTACTTC. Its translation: CASSRGTSPYEQYF.

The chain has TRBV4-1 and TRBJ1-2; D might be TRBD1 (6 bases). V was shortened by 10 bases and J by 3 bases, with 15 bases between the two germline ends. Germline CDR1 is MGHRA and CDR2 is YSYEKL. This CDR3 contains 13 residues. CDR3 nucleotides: TGCGCCACCAGATCGGACAGCGACTATGGCTACACCTTC. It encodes CATRSDSDYGYTF.

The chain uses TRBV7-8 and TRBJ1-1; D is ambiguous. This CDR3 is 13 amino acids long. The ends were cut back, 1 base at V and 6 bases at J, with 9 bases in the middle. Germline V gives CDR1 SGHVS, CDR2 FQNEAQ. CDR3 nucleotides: TGTGCCAGCAGCTTAGGGGTGCGGGCTGAAGCTTTCTTT. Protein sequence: CASSLGVRAEAFF.

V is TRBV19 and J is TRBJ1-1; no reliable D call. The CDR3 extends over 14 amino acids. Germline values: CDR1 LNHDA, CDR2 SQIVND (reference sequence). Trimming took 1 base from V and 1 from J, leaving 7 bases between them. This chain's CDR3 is CASSIALGNTEAFF. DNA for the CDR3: TGTGCCAGTAGTATAGCCCTCGGGAACACTGAAGCTTTCTTT.

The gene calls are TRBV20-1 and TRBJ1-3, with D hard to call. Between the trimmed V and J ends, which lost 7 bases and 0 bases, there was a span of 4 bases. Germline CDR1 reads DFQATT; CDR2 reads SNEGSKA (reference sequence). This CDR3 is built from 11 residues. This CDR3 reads CSVASGNTIYF. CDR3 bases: TGCAGTGTGGCCTCTGGAAACACCATATATTTT.

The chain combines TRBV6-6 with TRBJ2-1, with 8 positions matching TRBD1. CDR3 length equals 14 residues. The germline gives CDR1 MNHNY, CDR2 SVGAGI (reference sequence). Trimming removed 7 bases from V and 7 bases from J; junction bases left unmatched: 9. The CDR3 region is CASKAMDRVNEQFF. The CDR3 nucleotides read TGTGCCAGCAAGGCCATGGACAGGGTTAATGAGCAGTTCTTC.

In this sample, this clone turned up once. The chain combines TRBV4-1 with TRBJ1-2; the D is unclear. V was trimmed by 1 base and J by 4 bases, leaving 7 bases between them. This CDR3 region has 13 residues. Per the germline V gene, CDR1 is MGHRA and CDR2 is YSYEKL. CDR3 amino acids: CASSQVPSYGYTF. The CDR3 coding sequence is TGCGCCAGCAGCCAAGTCCCCAGCTATGGCTACACCTTC.

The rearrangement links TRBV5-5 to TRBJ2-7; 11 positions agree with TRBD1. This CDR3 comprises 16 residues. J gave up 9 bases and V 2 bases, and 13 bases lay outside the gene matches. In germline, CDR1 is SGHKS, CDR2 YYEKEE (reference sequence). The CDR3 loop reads CASSFNGQGARIGQYF. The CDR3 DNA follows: TGTGCCAGCAGCTTTAACGGACAGGGGGCGAGGATCGGGCAGTACTTC.

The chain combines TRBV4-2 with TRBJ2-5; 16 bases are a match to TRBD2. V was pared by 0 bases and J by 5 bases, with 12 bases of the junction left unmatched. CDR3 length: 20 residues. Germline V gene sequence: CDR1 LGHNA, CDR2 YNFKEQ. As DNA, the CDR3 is TGTGCCAGCAGCCAAGATGCCTCGGGACTAGCGGGAGGGGGCCGGGAGACCCAGTACTTC. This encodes CASSQDASGLAGGGRETQYF.

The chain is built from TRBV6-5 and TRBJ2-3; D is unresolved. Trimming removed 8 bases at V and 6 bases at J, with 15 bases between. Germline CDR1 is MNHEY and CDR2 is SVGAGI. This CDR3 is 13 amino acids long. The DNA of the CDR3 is TGTGCCAGCCTGGATCCTATTAGCGATACGCAGTATTTT. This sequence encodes CASLDPISDTQYF.

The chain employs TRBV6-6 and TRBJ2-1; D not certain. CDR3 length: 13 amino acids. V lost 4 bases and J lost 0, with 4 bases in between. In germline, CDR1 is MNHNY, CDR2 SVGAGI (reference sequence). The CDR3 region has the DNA TGTGCCAGCAGTTCCAGCTCCTACAATGAGCAGTTCTTC. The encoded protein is CASSSSSYNEQFF.

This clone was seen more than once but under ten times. The CDR3 reads CSASTRGATGYTF. The CDR3, as DNA: TGCAGTGCTAGTACCCGCGGAGCGACCGGCTACACCTTC. The chain uses TRBV20-1 and TRBJ1-2; unclear D gene. This CDR3 spans 13 amino acids. The ends were cut back, 3 bases at V and 8 bases at J, with 16 bases in the middle. From germline, CDR1 is DFQATT and CDR2 SNEGSKA (reference sequence).